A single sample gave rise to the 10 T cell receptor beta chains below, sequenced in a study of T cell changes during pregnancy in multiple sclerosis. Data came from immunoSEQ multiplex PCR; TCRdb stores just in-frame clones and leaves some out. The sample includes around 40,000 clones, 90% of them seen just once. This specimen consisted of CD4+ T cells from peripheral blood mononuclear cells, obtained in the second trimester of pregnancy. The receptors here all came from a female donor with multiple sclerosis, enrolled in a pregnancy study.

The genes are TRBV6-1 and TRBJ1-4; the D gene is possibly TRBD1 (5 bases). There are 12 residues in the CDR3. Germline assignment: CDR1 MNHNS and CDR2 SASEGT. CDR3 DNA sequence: TGTTCACACGGGGGGTTAAGCGAAAAACTGTTTTTT. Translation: CSHGGLSEKLFF.

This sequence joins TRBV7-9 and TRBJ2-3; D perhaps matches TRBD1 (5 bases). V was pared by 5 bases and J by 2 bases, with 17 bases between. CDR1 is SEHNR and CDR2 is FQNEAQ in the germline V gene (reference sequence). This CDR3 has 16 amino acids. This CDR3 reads CASSTDNFRVTDTQYF. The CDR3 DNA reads TGTGCCAGCAGCACGGACAACTTCCGAGTCACAGATACGCAGTATTTT.

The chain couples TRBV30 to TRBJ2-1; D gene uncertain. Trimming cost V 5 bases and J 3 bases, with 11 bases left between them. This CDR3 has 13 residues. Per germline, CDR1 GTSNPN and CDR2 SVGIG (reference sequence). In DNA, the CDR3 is TGTGCCTGGTCGCGAATCCTCTACAATGAGCAGTTCTTC. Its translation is CAWSRILYNEQFF.

The CDR3 sequence is CAWSGQGAGEAFF. CDR3 bases: TGTGCCTGGAGTGGCCAGGGGGCGGGGGAAGCTTTCTTT. The J gene is TRBJ1-1, the V gene TRBV30; 8 positions match TRBD1. J lost 8 bases, V lost 1 base, and 6 bases had no gene match. The CDR3 is made up of 13 amino acids. Germline V gene data show CDR1 as GTSNPN and CDR2 as SVGIG (reference sequence). The complete variable domain, with remaining parts taken from reference TRBV30 and TRBJ1-1, reads SQTIHQWPATLVQPVGSPLSLECTVEGTSNPNLYWYRQAAGRGLQLLFYSVGIGQISSEVPQNLSASRPQDRQFILSSKKLLLSDSGFYLCAWSGQGAGEAFFGQGTRLTVV.

The CDR3 region has the DNA TGTGCCAGCAGTTTAGATGAGGGCTACGAGCAGTACTTC. It specifies CASSLDEGYEQYF. The chain couples TRBV28 to TRBJ2-7, with D possibly matching TRBD2 (5 bases). The germline CDR1 and CDR2 sequences are MDHEN and SYDVKM. This CDR3 is 13 amino acids long. V was shortened by 2 bases and J by 3 bases, with 8 bases between the two germline ends.

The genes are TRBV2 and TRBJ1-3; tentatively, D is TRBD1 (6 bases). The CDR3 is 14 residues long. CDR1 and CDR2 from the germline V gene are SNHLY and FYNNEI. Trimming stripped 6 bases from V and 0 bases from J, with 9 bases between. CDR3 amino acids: CASRQGFSGNTIYF. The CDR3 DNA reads TGTGCCAGCAGACAGGGATTCTCTGGAAACACCATATATTTT.

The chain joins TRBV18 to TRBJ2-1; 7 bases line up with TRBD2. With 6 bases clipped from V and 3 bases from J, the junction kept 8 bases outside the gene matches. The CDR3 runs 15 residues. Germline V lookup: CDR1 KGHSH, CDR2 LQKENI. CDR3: CASSPGLVHYNEQFF. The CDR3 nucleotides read TGTGCCAGCTCGCCAGGACTAGTCCACTACAATGAGCAGTTCTTC.

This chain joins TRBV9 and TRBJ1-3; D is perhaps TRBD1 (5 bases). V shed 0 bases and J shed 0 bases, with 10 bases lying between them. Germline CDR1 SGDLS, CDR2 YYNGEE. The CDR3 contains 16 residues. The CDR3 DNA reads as TGTGCCAGCAGCGTAGCTACAGGACCCTCTGGAAACACCATATATTTT. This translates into CASSVATGPSGNTIYF.

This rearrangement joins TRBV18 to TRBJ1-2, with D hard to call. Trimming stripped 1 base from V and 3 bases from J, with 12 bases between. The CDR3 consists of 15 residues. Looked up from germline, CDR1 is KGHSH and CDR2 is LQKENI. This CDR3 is CASSPQSAGDYGYTF. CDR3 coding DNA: TGTGCCAGCTCACCACAGTCAGCCGGGGACTATGGCTACACCTTC. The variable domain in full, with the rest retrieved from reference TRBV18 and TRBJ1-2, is NAGVMQNPRHLVRRRGQEARLRCSPMKGHSHVYWYRQLPEEGLKFMVYLQKENIIDESGMPKERFSAEFPKEGPSILRIQQVVRGDSAAYFCASSPQSAGDYGYTFGSGTRLTVV.

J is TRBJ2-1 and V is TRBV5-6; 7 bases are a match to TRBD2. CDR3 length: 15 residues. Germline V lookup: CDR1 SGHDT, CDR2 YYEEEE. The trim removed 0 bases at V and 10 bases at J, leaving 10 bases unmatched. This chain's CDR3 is CASSLGAGPLGEQFF. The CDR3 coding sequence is TGTGCCAGCAGCTTGGGAGCGGGGCCCTTAGGGGAGCAGTTCTTC.